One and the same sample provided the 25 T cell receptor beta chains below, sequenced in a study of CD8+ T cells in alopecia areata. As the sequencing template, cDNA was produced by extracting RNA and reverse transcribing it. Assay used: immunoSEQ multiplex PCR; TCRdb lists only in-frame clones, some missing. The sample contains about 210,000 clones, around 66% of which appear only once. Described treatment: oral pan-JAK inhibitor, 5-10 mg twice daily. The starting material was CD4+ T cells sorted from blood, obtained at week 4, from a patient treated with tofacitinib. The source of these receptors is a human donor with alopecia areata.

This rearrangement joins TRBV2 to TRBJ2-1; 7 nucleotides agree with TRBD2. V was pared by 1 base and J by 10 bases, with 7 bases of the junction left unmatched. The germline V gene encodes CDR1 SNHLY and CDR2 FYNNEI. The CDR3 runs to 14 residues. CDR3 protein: CASSEGLAAREQFF. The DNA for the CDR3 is TGTGCCAGCAGTGAAGGCCTAGCGGCAAGGGAGCAGTTCTTC.

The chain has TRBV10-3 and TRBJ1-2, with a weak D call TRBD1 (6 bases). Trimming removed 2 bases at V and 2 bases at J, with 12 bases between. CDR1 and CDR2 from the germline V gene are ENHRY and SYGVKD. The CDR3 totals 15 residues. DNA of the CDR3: TGTGCCATCAGTGAGCCCTACACAGGGAACTATGGCTACACCTTC. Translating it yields CAISEPYTGNYGYTF.

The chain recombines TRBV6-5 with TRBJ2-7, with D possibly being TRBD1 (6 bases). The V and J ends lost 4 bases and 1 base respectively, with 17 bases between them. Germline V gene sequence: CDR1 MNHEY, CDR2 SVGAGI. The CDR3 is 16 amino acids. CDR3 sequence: CASSWAMGTTSYEQYF. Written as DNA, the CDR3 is TGTGCCAGCAGTTGGGCGATGGGGACAACTTCCTACGAGCAGTACTTC.

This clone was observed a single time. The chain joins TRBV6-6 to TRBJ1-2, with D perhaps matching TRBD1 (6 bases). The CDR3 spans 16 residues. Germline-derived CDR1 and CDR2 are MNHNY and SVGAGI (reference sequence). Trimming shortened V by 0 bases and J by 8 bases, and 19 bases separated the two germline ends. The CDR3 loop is CASSYSILSGDSGYTF. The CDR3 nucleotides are TGTGCCAGCAGTTACTCGATTTTATCAGGGGATAGCGGCTACACCTTC.

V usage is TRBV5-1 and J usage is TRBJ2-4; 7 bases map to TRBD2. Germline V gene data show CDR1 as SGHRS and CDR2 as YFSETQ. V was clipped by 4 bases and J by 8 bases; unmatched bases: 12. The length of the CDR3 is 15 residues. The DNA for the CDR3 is TGCGCCAGCAGCCCCCAAAGGGGACTATCGGACATTCAGTACTTC. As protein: CASSPQRGLSDIQYF.

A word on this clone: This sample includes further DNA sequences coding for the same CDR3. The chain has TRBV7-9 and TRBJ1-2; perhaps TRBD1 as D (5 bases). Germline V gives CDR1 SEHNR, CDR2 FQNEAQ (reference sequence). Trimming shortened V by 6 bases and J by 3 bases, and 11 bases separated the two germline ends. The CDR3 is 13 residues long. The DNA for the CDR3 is TGTGCCAGCAGTCAAGACAGCTACTATGGCTACACCTTC. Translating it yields CASSQDSYYGYTF.

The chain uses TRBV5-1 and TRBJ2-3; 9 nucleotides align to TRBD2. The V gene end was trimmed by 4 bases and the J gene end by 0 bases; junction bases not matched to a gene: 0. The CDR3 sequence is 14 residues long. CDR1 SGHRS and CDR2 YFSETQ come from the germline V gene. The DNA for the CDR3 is TGCGCCAGCAGCACTAGCGGGAGCACAGATACGCAGTATTTT. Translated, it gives CASSTSGSTDTQYF.

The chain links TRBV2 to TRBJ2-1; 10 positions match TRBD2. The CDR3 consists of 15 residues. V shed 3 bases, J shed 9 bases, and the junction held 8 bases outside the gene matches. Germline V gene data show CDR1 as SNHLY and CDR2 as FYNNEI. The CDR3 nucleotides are TGTGCCAGCAGTGAGGAGCGGGGGGGCATCGGTGAGCAGTTCTTC. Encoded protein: CASSEERGGIGEQFF.

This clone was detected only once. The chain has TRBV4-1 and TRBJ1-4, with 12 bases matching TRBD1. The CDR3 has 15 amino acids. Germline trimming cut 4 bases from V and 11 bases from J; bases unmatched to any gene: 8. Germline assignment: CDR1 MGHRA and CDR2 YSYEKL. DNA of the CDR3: TGCGCCAGCAGCCTGTCCGGGACAGGGGGCGATAAACTGTTTTTT. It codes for CASSLSGTGGDKLFF.

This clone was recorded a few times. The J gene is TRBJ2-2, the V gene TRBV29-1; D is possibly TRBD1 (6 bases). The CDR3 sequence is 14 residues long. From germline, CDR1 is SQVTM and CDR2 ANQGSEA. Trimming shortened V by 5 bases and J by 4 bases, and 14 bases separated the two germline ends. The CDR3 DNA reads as TGCAGCGTTCGTGGCGCAGGGGCCACCGGGGAGCTGTTTTTT. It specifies CSVRGAGATGELFF.

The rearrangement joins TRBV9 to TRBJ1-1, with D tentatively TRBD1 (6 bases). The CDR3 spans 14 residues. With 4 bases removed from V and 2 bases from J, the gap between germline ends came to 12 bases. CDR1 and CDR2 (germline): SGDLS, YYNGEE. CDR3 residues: CASSFTDRNTEAFF. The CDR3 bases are TGTGCCAGCAGCTTTACGGACAGAAACACTGAAGCTTTCTTT.

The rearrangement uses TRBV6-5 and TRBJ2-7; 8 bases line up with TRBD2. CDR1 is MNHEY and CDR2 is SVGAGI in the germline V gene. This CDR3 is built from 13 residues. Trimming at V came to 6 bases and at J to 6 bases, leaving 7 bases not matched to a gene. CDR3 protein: CASSPVRGGEQYF. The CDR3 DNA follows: TGTGCCAGCAGCCCCGTCCGGGGGGGCGAGCAGTACTTC.

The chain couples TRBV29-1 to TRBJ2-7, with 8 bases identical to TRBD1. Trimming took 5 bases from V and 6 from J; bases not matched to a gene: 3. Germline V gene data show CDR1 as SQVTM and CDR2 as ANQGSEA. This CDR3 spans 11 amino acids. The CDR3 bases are TGCAGCGTTAGTGACAGGGGCGAGCAGTACTTC. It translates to CSVSDRGEQYF.

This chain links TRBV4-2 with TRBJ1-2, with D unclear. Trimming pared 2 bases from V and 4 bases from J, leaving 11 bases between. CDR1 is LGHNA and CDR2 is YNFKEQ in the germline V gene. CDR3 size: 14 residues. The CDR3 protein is CASSQRVYGYGYTF. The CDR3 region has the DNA TGTGCCAGCAGCCAACGCGTTTATGGCTATGGCTACACCTTC.

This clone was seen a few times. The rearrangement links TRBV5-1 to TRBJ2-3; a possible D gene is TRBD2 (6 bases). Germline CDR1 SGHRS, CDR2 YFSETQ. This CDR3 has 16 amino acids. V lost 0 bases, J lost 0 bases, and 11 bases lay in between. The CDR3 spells CASSLARDSSTDTQYF. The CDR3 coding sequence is TGCGCCAGCAGCTTGGCGAGGGACTCAAGCACAGATACGCAGTATTTT.

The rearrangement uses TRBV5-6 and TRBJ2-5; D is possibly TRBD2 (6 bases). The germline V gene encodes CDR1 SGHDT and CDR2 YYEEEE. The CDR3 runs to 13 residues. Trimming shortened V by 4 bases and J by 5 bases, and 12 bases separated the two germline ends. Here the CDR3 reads CASSLTSGETQYF. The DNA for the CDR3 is TGTGCCAGCAGCCTGACTAGTGGCGAGACCCAGTACTTC.

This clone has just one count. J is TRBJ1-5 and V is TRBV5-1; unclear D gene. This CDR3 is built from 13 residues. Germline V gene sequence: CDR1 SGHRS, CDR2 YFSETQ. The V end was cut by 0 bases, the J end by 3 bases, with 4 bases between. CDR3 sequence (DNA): TGCGCCAGCAGCTTGGACGTCAATCAGCCCCAGCATTTT. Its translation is CASSLDVNQPQHF.

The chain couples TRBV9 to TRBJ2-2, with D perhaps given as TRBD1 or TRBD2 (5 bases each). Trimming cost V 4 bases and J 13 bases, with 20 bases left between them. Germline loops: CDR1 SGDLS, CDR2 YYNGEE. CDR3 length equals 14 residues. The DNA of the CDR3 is TGTGCCAGCAGCATGAGGGTCGGGGACGGGATGCTGTTTTTT. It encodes CASSMRVGDGMLFF.

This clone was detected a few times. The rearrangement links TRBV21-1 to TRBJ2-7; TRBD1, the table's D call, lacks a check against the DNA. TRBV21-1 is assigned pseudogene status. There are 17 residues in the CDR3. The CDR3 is CASSKRPYRVQNYEQYF. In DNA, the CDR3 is TGTGCCAGCAGCAAACGTCCATACAGAGTTCAAAACTACGAGCAGTACTTC.

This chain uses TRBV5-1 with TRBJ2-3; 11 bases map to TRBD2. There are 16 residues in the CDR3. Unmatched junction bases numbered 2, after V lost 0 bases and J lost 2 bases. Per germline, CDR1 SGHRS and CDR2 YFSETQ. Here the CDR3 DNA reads TGCGCCAGCAGCTTGGGGACTAGCGGGCTCACAGATACGCAGTATTTT. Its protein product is CASSLGTSGLTDTQYF.

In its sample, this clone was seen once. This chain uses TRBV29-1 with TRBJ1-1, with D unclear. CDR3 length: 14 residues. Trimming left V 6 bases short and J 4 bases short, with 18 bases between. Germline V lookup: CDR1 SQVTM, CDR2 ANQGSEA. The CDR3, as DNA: TGCAGCGTGGACCGGGGTTCTGTGGGCACTGAAGCTTTCTTT. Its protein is CSVDRGSVGTEAFF.

The CDR3, as DNA: TGTGCCAGCAGCGCCCGGCTGGCGGGGGGGCCGAACACCGGGGAGCTGTTTTTT. Encoded protein: CASSARLAGGPNTGELFF. The rearrangement uses TRBV11-2 and TRBJ2-2; 9 bases match TRBD2. V lost 5 bases and J lost 0; bases outside the gene matches: 10. The V gene's germline CDR1 is SGHAT and CDR2 FQNNGV. There are 18 residues in the CDR3.

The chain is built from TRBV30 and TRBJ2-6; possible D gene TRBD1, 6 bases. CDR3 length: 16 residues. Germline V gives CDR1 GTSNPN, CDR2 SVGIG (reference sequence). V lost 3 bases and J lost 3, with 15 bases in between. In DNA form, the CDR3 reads TGTGCCTGGAGCCGGTCCCAGGGGAGTGGGGCCAACGTCCTGACTTTC. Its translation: CAWSRSQGSGANVLTF.

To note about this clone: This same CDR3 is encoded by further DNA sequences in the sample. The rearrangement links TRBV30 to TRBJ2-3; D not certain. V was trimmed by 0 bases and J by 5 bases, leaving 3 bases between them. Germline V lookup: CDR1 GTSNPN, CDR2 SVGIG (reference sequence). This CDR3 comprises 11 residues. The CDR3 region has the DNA TGTGCCTGGAGTGTACAAGATACGCAGTATTTT. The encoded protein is CAWSVQDTQYF.

CDR3 amino acids: CSAKGQAPLYF. CDR3 DNA sequence: TGCAGTGCTAAGGGCCAGGCGCCGCTTTATTTT. The genes are TRBV20-1 and TRBJ2-3; unclear D gene. Per germline, CDR1 DFQATT and CDR2 SNEGSKA (reference sequence). The V end was cut by 4 bases, the J end by 15 bases, with 17 bases between. CDR3 length equals 11 residues.